This TCR beta chain was found in a study of blood T cell repertoires in COVID-19. This CDR3 contains 17 residues. The V gene's germline CDR1 is SGHVS and CDR2 FQNEAQ. With V trimmed by 5 bases and J by 5 bases, 9 bases remained unmatched. The data were produced by immunoSEQ multiplex PCR, yet TCRdb's version contains in-frame clones alone and is incomplete. The sample carries about 180,000 clones, approximately 90% recorded once. In this sample, this clone turned up once. Sample: peripheral blood. The TCR comes from a man younger than 30 who had recovered from COVID-19. V gene TRBV7-8 combines with J gene TRBJ2-5; 15 bases line up with TRBD2. CDR3 coding DNA: TGTGCCAGCAGCCTTGGACTAGCGGGAGGGTTGGGTGAGACCCAGTACTTC. This sequence encodes CASSLGLAGGLGETQYF.